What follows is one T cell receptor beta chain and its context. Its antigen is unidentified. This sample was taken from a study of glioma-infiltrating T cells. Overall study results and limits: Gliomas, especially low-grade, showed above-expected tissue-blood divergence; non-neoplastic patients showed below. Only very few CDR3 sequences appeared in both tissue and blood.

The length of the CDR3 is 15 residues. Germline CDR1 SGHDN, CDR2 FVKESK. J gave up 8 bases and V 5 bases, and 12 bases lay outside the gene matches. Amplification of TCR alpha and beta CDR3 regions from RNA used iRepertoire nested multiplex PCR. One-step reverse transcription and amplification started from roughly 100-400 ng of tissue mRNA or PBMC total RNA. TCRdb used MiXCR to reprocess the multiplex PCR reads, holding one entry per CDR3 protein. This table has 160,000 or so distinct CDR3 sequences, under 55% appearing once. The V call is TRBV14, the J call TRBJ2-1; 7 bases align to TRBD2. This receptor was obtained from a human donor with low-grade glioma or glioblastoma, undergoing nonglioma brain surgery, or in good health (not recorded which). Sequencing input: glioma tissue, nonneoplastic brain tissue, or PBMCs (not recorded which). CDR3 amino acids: CASSWAGLFTDEQFF. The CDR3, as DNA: TGTGCCAGCAGCTGGGCGGGACTATTTACCGATGAGCAGTTCTTC.